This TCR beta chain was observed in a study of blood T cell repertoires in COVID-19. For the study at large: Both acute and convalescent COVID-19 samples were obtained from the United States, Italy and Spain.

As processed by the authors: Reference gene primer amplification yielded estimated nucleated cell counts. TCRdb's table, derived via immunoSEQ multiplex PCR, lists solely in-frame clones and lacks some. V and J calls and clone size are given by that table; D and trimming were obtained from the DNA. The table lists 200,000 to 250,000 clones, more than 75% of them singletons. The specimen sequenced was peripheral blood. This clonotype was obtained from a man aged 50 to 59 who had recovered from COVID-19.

CDR3 DNA sequence: TGCAGTGCTAGTTTAATGCGGGATCGGGGAAAGACCCAGTACTTC. Its translation is CSASLMRDRGKTQYF. The chain combines TRBV20-1 with TRBJ2-5; D perhaps matches TRBD2 (6 bases). The V end was cut by 3 bases, the J end by 6 bases, with 20 bases between. CDR1 is DFQATT and CDR2 is SNEGSKA in the germline V gene (reference sequence). The CDR3 loop spans 15 amino acids.